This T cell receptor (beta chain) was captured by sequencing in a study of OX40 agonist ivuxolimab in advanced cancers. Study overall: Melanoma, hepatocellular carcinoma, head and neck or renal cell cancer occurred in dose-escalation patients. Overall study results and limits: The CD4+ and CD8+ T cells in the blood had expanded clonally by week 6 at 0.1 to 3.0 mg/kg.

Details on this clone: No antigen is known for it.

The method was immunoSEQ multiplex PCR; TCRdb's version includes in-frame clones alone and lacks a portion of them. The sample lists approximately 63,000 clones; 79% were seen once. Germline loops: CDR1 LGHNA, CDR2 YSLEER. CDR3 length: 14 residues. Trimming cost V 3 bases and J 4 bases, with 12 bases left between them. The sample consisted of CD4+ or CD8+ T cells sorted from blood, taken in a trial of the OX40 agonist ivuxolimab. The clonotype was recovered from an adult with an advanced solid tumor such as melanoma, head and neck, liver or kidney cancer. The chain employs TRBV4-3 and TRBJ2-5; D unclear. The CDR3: CASSHSARPETQYF. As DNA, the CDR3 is TGCGCCAGCAGCCATAGTGCGCGTCCAGAGACCCAGTACTTC.